This T cell receptor (beta chain) was documented in a study of shared clonotypes between healthy human individuals. Notes on the study in general: The authors expected sequencing depth to affect clonotype sharing among donors.

A word on this clone: Its cognate antigen is unknown. Other nucleotide sequences in the sample specify the same CDR3.

Positively selected for CCR7, the CD45RO-negative cells used as naive CD8 cells excluded terminally differentiated effector memory CD45RA+ cells. The V gene's germline CDR1 is SGHDT and CDR2 YYEEEE. The CDR3 contains 14 residues. Trimming stripped 0 bases from V and 0 bases from J, with 3 bases between. TCRdb keeps only in-frame clones here, not all; method: immunoSEQ multiplex PCR. The sample includes about 2.1 million clones, under 95% seen only once; the top ten take under 2%. The chain links TRBV5-6 to TRBJ2-2; D remains unclear. Sample: naive CD8+ T cells from PBMCs. This TCR was recovered from a young man in good health. Some clones in this sample may be carry-over from other donors' samples. The CDR3 DNA sequence: TGTGCCAGCAGCTTGGGGGCGAACACCGGGGAGCTGTTTTTT. Translated: CASSLGANTGELFF. The full variable domain, in which reference TRBV5-6 and TRBJ2-2 provide the parts outside the CDR3, is DAGVTQSPTHLIKTRGQQVTLRCSPKSGHDTVSWYQQALGQGPQFIFQYYEEEERQRGNFPDRFSGHQFPNYSSELNVNALLLGDSALYLCASSLGANTGELFFGEGSRLTVL.